Shown below are 25 T cell receptor beta chains from a single sample sequenced in a study of blood T cell repertoires in COVID-19. TCRdb's copy holds only in-frame clones and misses some; the assay was immunoSEQ multiplex PCR. Of around 160,000 clones listed, around 80% are singletons. The sample comprised peripheral blood. These receptors came from a human donor in a cohort sampled during active COVID-19.

As to this clone: The sample has other DNA sequences that encode this CDR3 too. This sequence joins TRBV29-1 and TRBJ1-2, with TRBD1 matching 7 bases. CDR1 and CDR2 (germline): SQVTM, ANQGSEA. The CDR3 is 12 residues long. V lost 7 bases to trimming and J lost 4 bases; unmatched junction nucleotides: 6. CDR3 DNA: TGCAGCGGCCTGACAGGGATCTATGGCTACACCTTC. Residues: CSGLTGIYGYTF.

Only one count was recorded for this clone. The gene calls are TRBV15 and TRBJ1-1; TRBD1 agrees at 11 bases. CDR1 and CDR2 (germline): LNHNV, YYDKDF (reference sequence). This CDR3 comprises 21 residues. V shed 3 bases and J 4 bases; nucleotides not matched to a gene: 22. The CDR3 sequence: CATSSDRRVSRLGTGGTEAFF. The CDR3 DNA sequence: TGTGCCACCAGCAGTGATCGCCGGGTTTCTCGCCTCGGGACAGGGGGCACTGAAGCTTTCTTT.

This chain links TRBV7-3 with TRBJ2-1; 9 bases agree with TRBD2. Trimming took 2 bases from V and 7 from J; bases not matched to a gene: 15. The CDR3 runs to 18 residues. In germline, CDR1 is SGHTA, CDR2 FQGTGA. CDR3 in DNA: TGTGCCAGCAGCTTAGGGGTAGGGCTGGGACTAGCTGGTAATGAGCAGTTCTTC. Amino acid sequence: CASSLGVGLGLAGNEQFF.

The chain employs TRBV5-6 and TRBJ1-3; D is ambiguous. The V and J ends lost 4 bases and 4 bases respectively, with 9 bases between them. CDR1 and CDR2 from the germline V gene are SGHDT and YYEEEE. The CDR3 is 13 residues long. The CDR3 DNA sequence: TGTGCCAGCAGCACCCTTGGCGGAAACACCATATATTTT. It encodes CASSTLGGNTIYF. The entire variable domain, with the rest obtained from reference TRBV5-6 and TRBJ1-3, is as follows: DAGVTQSPTHLIKTRGQQVTLRCSPKSGHDTVSWYQQALGQGPQFIFQYYEEEERQRGNFPDRFSGHQFPNYSSELNVNALLLGDSALYLCASSTLGGNTIYFGEGSWLTVV.

The chain recombines TRBV5-8 with TRBJ2-2; 7 nucleotides agree with TRBD1. Germline CDR1 SGHTS, CDR2 YDEGEE. V lost 4 bases, J lost 0 bases, and 3 bases stayed unmatched. The CDR3 is 15 residues long. CDR3 coding DNA: TGTGCCAGCAGCGTAGGGACAGCGAACACCGGGGAGCTGTTTTTT. Its translation: CASSVGTANTGELFF.

The chain couples TRBV9 to TRBJ1-4, with D unclear. CDR1 SGDLS and CDR2 YYNGEE come from the germline V gene. Between the trimmed V and J ends, which lost 4 bases and 0 bases, there was a span of 13 bases. The length of the CDR3 is 16 residues. The CDR3 region has the DNA TGTGCCAGCAGCCCACTTGGGCCCACAACTAATGAAAAACTGTTTTTT. Encoded protein: CASSPLGPTTNEKLFF. Combining the CDR3 with reference TRBV9 and TRBJ1-4 gives the whole variable domain DSGVTQTPKHLITATGQRVTLRCSPRSGDLSVYWYQQSLDQGLQFLIQYYNGEERAKGNILERFSAQQFPDLHSELNLSSLELGDSALYFCASSPLGPTTNEKLFFGSGTQLSVL.

This sequence joins TRBV5-1 and TRBJ2-3, with 9 bases identical to TRBD2. Germline CDR1 is SGHRS and CDR2 is YFSETQ. The CDR3 runs 15 residues. J was trimmed by 6 bases and V by 2 bases; bases with no gene match: 7. The CDR3 bases are TGCGCCAGCAGCTTTAGCGGGGGAGGTCGGGATACGCAGTATTTT. This gives the protein CASSFSGGGRDTQYF.

The rearrangement links TRBV5-1 to TRBJ2-7, with TRBD1 matching over 9 bases. The CDR3 totals 14 residues. Germline trimming cut 3 bases from V and 4 bases from J; bases unmatched to any gene: 5. Germline CDR1 is SGHRS and CDR2 is YFSETQ. In DNA form, the CDR3 reads TGCGCCAGCAGCTCGGGGACAGGGCTTTACGAGCAGTACTTC. Amino acid sequence: CASSSGTGLYEQYF.

The rearrangement uses TRBV4-2 and TRBJ1-6; TRBD1 is a possible D gene (5 bases). V was trimmed by 0 bases and J by 7 bases, leaving 19 bases between them. The germline V gene encodes CDR1 LGHNA and CDR2 YNFKEQ. CDR3 length: 18 amino acids. CDR3 sequence reads: CASSQDAPDTTKNSPLHF. CDR3 coding DNA: TGTGCCAGCAGCCAAGACGCGCCGGACACGACCAAGAATTCACCCCTCCACTTT.

The chain joins TRBV4-3 to TRBJ1-4, with 7 bases lining up with TRBD1. Unmatched junction bases numbered 5, after V lost 4 bases and J lost 6 bases. In germline, CDR1 is LGHNA, CDR2 YSLEER. The CDR3 contains 14 residues. The CDR3 DNA reads TGCGCCAGCAGCCGGCAGGGGGGAGATGAAAAACTGTTTTTT. Its protein is CASSRQGGDEKLFF.

The V gene is TRBV3-1 (or the pseudogene TRBV3-2), the J gene TRBJ1-4; D ambiguous. CDR1 and CDR2 (germline): LGHDT, YNNKEL (reference sequence). The CDR3 extends over 13 amino acids. Trimming removed 3 bases from V and 5 bases from J, with 7 bases in between. The CDR3 DNA follows: TGTGCCAGCAGCCATGACATAAATGAAAAACTGTTTTTT. This sequence encodes CASSHDINEKLFF.

The V gene is TRBV20-1, the J gene TRBJ1-1; possibly TRBD1 for D (6 bases). Germline V gene lookup returns CDR1 DFQATT and CDR2 SNEGSKA (reference sequence). This CDR3 is built from 11 residues. Here the CDR3 reads CRAPGDTEAFF. CDR3 sequence (DNA): TGCAGAGCACCAGGGGACACTGAAGCTTTCTTT.

V is TRBV5-4 and J is TRBJ2-7; 8 bases align to TRBD2. The germline V gene encodes CDR1 SGHNT and CDR2 YYREEE (reference sequence). This CDR3 comprises 16 residues. The trim removed 2 bases at V and 4 bases at J, leaving 11 bases unmatched. CDR3: CASSFVGGGQRYEQYF. Here the CDR3 DNA reads TGTGCCAGCAGCTTCGTCGGGGGGGGGCAAAGGTACGAGCAGTACTTC.

This chain connects TRBV7-2 to TRBJ2-3; TRBD1 is a possible D gene (5 bases). V was clipped by 5 bases and J by 0 bases, with 15 bases between them. Germline V gives CDR1 SGHTA, CDR2 FQGNSA. The CDR3 loop spans 16 amino acids. CDR3 protein: CASSRSGARSTDTQYF. CDR3 sequence (DNA): TGTGCCAGCAGCCGGAGTGGGGCTAGAAGCACAGATACGCAGTATTTT.

The V gene is TRBV5-1, the J gene TRBJ1-4, with D perhaps TRBD1 (5 bases). Germline CDR1 reads SGHRS; CDR2 reads YFSETQ. This CDR3 is 14 amino acids long. V lost 0 bases to trimming and J lost 3 bases, with 6 bases between them. CDR3 bases: TGCGCCAGCAGCTTGGTAGGGGCTAATGAAAAACTGTTTTTT. This encodes CASSLVGANEKLFF.

Here the CDR3 DNA reads TGTGCCAGCAGCTTACGCGGGGGGTCCTACGAGCAGTACTTC. It specifies CASSLRGGSYEQYF. V usage is TRBV5-4 and J usage is TRBJ2-7; 8 bases map to TRBD2. From germline, CDR1 is SGHNT and CDR2 YYREEE (reference sequence). The CDR3 covers 14 residues. The junction had 2 bases not matched to a gene; V was cut back by 2 bases and J by 1 base.

The count of this clone is one. V gene TRBV7-2 combines with J gene TRBJ1-2, with 7 bases aligning to TRBD1. The CDR3 contains 14 residues. Unmatched junction bases numbered 9, after V lost 7 bases and J lost 4 bases. From germline, CDR1 is SGHTA and CDR2 FQGNSA. The CDR3 loop reads CASIADRAAYGYTF. For the CDR3, the DNA is TGTGCCAGCATCGCCGACAGGGCCGCCTATGGCTACACCTTC.

This rearrangement joins TRBV12-3 or TRBV12-4 to TRBJ1-1; D gene uncertain. Trimming removed 7 bases at V and 1 base at J, with 4 bases between. The CDR3 has 11 amino acids. The CDR3 sequence: CASTWNTEAFF. Written as DNA, the CDR3 is TGTGCCAGCACCTGGAACACTGAAGCTTTCTTT.

The chain joins TRBV5-4 to TRBJ1-2; D is ambiguous. In germline, CDR1 is SGHNT, CDR2 YYREEE (reference sequence). The V and J ends lost 9 bases and 8 bases respectively, with 17 bases between them. The CDR3 has 12 residues. The CDR3 nucleotides read TGTGCCACCAGACCGGGTTCTGGAGGCTACACCTTC. Its protein is CATRPGSGGYTF.

In DNA form, the CDR3 reads TGTGCCAGCTCGGGACAGGCTGGAAACACCATATATTTT. Amino acid sequence: CASSGQAGNTIYF. The V call is TRBV6-5, the J call TRBJ1-3, with 8 nucleotides matching TRBD1. CDR1 MNHEY and CDR2 SVGAGI come from the germline V gene. The CDR3 has 13 residues. V was clipped by 8 bases and J by 2 bases; unmatched bases: 2.

This clone showed up just a few times. J is TRBJ2-2 and V is TRBV28; D is undetermined. CDR1 and CDR2 (germline): MDHEN, SYDVKM. Trimming took 3 bases from V and 4 from J, leaving 6 bases between them. The CDR3 is 13 amino acids. CDR3 sequence: CASSLGFTGELFF. The CDR3 DNA is TGTGCCAGCAGTTTGGGCTTCACCGGGGAGCTGTTTTTT.

This chain joins TRBV7-8 and TRBJ1-2; a weak D match, TRBD1 (6 bases). Trimming took 5 bases from V and 6 from J, leaving 25 bases between them. This CDR3 comprises 17 residues. Germline V lookup: CDR1 SGHVS, CDR2 FQNEAQ. The CDR3, as DNA: TGTGCCAGCAGCCCACTCAGGGACACCCTATTCAAGGATGGCTACACCTTC. Translated, it gives CASSPLRDTLFKDGYTF.

In its sample, this clone was seen a few times. The chain joins TRBV4-2 to TRBJ1-6, with a possible D match to TRBD1 (6 bases). CDR3 size: 16 residues. V lost 0 bases to trimming and J lost 7 bases, with 13 bases between them. Germline V gene data show CDR1 as LGHNA and CDR2 as YNFKEQ. The CDR3, as DNA: TGTGCCAGCAGCCAAGAGAAGGACAGTCTAAATTCACCCCTCCACTTT. Protein product: CASSQEKDSLNSPLHF.

V is TRBV28 and J is TRBJ2-3; 9 nucleotides align to TRBD2. The junction had 14 bases not matched to a gene; V was cut back by 5 bases and J by 5 bases. The CDR3 sequence is 17 residues long. Germline lookup yields CDR1 MDHEN and CDR2 SYDVKM. CDR3 protein: CASSAAGGGAGGDTQYF. CDR3 coding DNA: TGTGCCAGCAGTGCCGCGGGCGGGGGGGCCGGTGGAGATACGCAGTATTTT. Full variable domain (missing parts from reference TRBV28 and TRBJ2-3): DVKVTQSSRYLVKRTGEKVFLECVQDMDHENMFWYRQDPGLGLRLIYFSYDVKMKEKGDIPEGYSVSREKKERFSLILESASTNQTSMYLCASSAAGGGAGGDTQYFGPGTRLTVL.

The sample holds many counts of this clone. DNA for the CDR3: TGTGCCAGCAGTGACTCGAGTAGCAATGAGCAGTTCTTC. Translation: CASSDSSSNEQFF. The genes are TRBV6-4 and TRBJ2-1; D remains unclear. The CDR3 covers 13 residues. Germline lookup yields CDR1 MRHNA and CDR2 SNTAGT. V lost 0 bases, J lost 6 bases, and 6 bases lay in between.